What follows are 32 T cell receptor beta chains derived from one specimen sequenced in a study of T cell changes during pregnancy in multiple sclerosis. Libraries were prepared by immunoSEQ multiplex PCR; TCRdb keeps only in-frame clonotypes and omits some of them. Of about 89,000 clones listed, roughly nine tenths are singletons. This specimen was peripheral blood, taken after pregnancy. The origin of the receptors is a female donor in good health, enrolled as a control in a pregnancy study.

In the case of this clone: Germline and junction disagree at one end, which may indicate a read error. The V call is TRBV5-5, the J call TRBJ1-1; no firm D call. The CDR3 totals 12 residues. The V gene's germline CDR1 is SGHKS and CDR2 YYEKEE (reference sequence). The CDR3 is CASTLGSAEAFF. The CDR3 coding sequence is TGTGCCAGCACCTTGGGTTCGGCTGAAGCTTTCTTT. Supplemented by reference TRBV5-5 and TRBJ1-1, the full variable domain reads DAGVTQSPTHLIKTRGQQVTLRCSPISGHKSVSWYQQVLGQGPQFIFQYYEKEERGRGNFPDRFSARQFPNYSSELNVNALLLGDSALYLCASTLGSAEAFFGQGTRLTVV.

V usage is TRBV12-5 and J usage is TRBJ1-6; D not certain. Germline-derived CDR1 and CDR2 are LGHNT and FRNRAP. The V end lost 1 base, the J end lost 4 bases, and 5 bases lay between the germline ends. There are 14 residues in the CDR3. CDR3 DNA: TGTGCTAGTGGTTTGGACGGTTATAATTCACCCCTCCACTTT. As protein: CASGLDGYNSPLHF.

This chain links TRBV10-2 with TRBJ1-4, with D uncertain. The length of the CDR3 is 13 residues. Germline V CDR1 and CDR2: WSHSY, SAAADI. Trimming pared 5 bases from V and 8 bases from J, leaving 12 bases between. DNA of the CDR3: TGCGCCAGCAGTCGTAAGGGAGAGGAAAAACTGTTTTTT. As protein: CASSRKGEEKLFF.

The chain's CDR3 is CSAAPEETQYF. CDR3 bases: TGCAGTGCTGCCCCAGAAGAGACCCAGTACTTC. V usage is TRBV20-1 and J usage is TRBJ2-5; no firm D call. This CDR3 is built from 11 residues. Trimming left V 5 bases short and J 3 bases short, with 7 bases between. The germline V gene has CDR1 DFQATT and CDR2 SNEGSKA (reference sequence).

This chain links TRBV29-1 with TRBJ2-1, with TRBD2 matching 7 bases. The CDR3 runs to 17 residues. CDR1 SQVTM and CDR2 ANQGSEA come from the germline V gene. Trimming at V came to 3 bases and at J to 4 bases, leaving 15 bases not matched to a gene. The CDR3 DNA reads TGCAGCGTTGATGGGGGGGGTATTGGCGGGGAGTACAATGAGCAGTTCTTC. It translates to CSVDGGGIGGEYNEQFF.

V and J are TRBV4-1 and TRBJ2-5; TRBD1 might be the D (5 bases). V was trimmed by 4 bases and J by 1 base, leaving 16 bases between them. In germline, CDR1 is MGHRA, CDR2 YSYEKL. The length of the CDR3 is 16 residues. CDR3 region: CASSPTFFGAQETQYF. The CDR3, as DNA: TGCGCCAGCAGCCCGACGTTTTTTGGGGCCCAAGAGACCCAGTACTTC.

The chain joins TRBV4-1 to TRBJ2-2, with a tentative D call TRBD2 (7 bases). Germline lookup yields CDR1 MGHRA and CDR2 YSYEKL. This CDR3 spans 17 amino acids. The germline V and J ends were trimmed by 3 bases and 0 bases, with 14 bases remaining between them. CDR3 nucleotides: TGCGCCAGCAGCCAGCCGAGGGGGGGATCGAACACCGGGGAGCTGTTTTTT. Encoded protein: CASSQPRGGSNTGELFF.

The V gene is TRBV27, the J gene TRBJ2-1, with 13 bases fitting TRBD2. The trim removed 9 bases at V and 7 bases at J, leaving 6 bases unmatched. The CDR3 is made up of 14 amino acids. The germline V gene encodes CDR1 MNHEY and CDR2 SMNVEV (reference sequence). The CDR3 reads CASRTSGSRNEQFF. The CDR3 DNA reads TGTGCCAGTAGGACTAGCGGGAGTCGGAATGAGCAGTTCTTC.

V and J are TRBV12-5 and TRBJ1-1; D is perhaps TRBD1 (5 bases). Germline CDR1 and CDR2: LGHNT and FRNRAP. The CDR3 contains 15 residues. V dropped 4 bases and J dropped 10 bases, with 22 bases sitting between them. Here the CDR3 DNA reads TGTGCTAGTGGTTACGTTCTTCGAACAGGATGGGGAGCTTTCTTT. Translated: CASGYVLRTGWGAFF.

In the case of this clone: A junction boundary mismatches the germline segment, possibly from a read error. J is TRBJ2-1 and V is TRBV7-7, with 13 bases fitting TRBD2. Germline V CDR1 and CDR2: SSHAT, FNYEAQ (reference sequence). The CDR3 runs to 15 residues. The CDR3 DNA sequence: TGTGCTAGCAGCTGGGGGACTAGCGGGAACAATGAGCAGTTCTTC. This sequence encodes CASSWGTSGNNEQFF. Complete variable domain (other parts from reference TRBV7-7 and TRBJ2-1): GAGVSQSPRYKVTKRGQDVTLRCDPISSHATLYWYQQALGQGPEFLTYFNYEAQPDKSGLPSDRFSAERPEGSISTLTIQRTEQRDSAMYRCASSWGTSGNNEQFFGPGTRLTVL.

V is TRBV6-6 and J is TRBJ1-1, with D hard to call. CDR1 and CDR2 (germline): MNHNY, SVGAGI (reference sequence). This CDR3 spans 15 amino acids. Trimming took off 5 bases at V and 1 base at J, with 14 bases between the two ends. The CDR3, as DNA: TGTGCCAGCAGTACTCCACGGCTAGAGAACACTGAAGCTTTCTTT. Translation: CASSTPRLENTEAFF.

This chain uses TRBV7-9 with TRBJ1-5; possible D gene TRBD1, 5 bases. The germline V and J ends were trimmed by 4 bases and 3 bases, with 13 bases remaining between them. The CDR3 has 15 amino acids. Germline V gene sequence: CDR1 SEHNR, CDR2 FQNEAQ (reference sequence). For the CDR3, the DNA is TGTGCCAGCAGCTCCGCAGGGTCGAACAATCAGCCCCAGCATTTT. Protein product: CASSSAGSNNQPQHF.

This sequence joins TRBV1 and TRBJ1-1; the table names TRBD1, a call not compared with the DNA. TRBV1 is shown as a pseudogene. CDR3 size: 18 residues. The CDR3 reads CTSSHIHSKVSTDTEAFF. The CDR3 DNA reads TGCACCAGCAGCCATATACACTCCAAGGTAAGCACAGACACTGAAGCTTTCTTT.

The chain links TRBV5-4 to TRBJ2-5; weak D call: TRBD1 (6 bases). Germline-derived CDR1 and CDR2 are SGHNT and YYREEE (reference sequence). V lost 2 bases, J lost 5 bases, and 13 bases lay in between. The CDR3 contains 14 residues. The CDR3 nucleotides read TGTGCCAGCAGCTTTTATCTGGGGGCTGAGACCCAGTACTTC. Encoded protein: CASSFYLGAETQYF.

This sequence joins TRBV5-1 and TRBJ2-7; TRBD1 agrees at 12 bases. The CDR3 loop spans 15 amino acids. The V and J ends lost 3 bases and 4 bases, in that order; junction bases with no gene match: 5. Germline CDR1 SGHRS, CDR2 YFSETQ. This CDR3 reads CASSYGTGGVYEQYF. CDR3 nucleotides: TGCGCCAGCAGCTACGGGACAGGGGGCGTGTACGAGCAGTACTTC.

The V and J genes are TRBV7-9 and TRBJ1-3; maybe TRBD1 (6 bases). The CDR3 extends over 17 amino acids. Per the germline V gene, CDR1 is SEHNR and CDR2 is FQNEAQ (reference sequence). Trimming took 4 bases from V and 0 from J, leaving 16 bases between them. The CDR3 nucleotides read TGTGCCAGCAGCTCCCTAAAACAGGGCTACTCTGGAAACACCATATATTTT. This encodes CASSSLKQGYSGNTIYF.

This sequence joins TRBV7-9 and TRBJ1-2; no clear D. The CDR3 consists of 12 residues. Germline V gene data show CDR1 as SEHNR and CDR2 as FQNEAQ (reference sequence). The V gene lost 5 bases and the J gene lost 8 bases, with 12 bases spanning the gap. The CDR3 sequence: CASSAAVGGYTF. The CDR3 region has the DNA TGTGCCAGCAGCGCTGCAGTGGGCGGCTACACCTTC.

The gene calls are TRBV28 and TRBJ2-5; 7 bases match TRBD2. The J call could be wrong; TRBJ2-7 is a better fit for the DNA end. The germline V gene encodes CDR1 MDHEN and CDR2 SYDVKM. The CDR3 has 13 residues. The CDR3 sequence: CASSLGGDYEQYF. CDR3 sequence (DNA): TGTGCCAGCAGTTTAGGGGGGGACTACGAGCAGTACTTC.

This rearrangement joins TRBV5-1 to TRBJ1-2, with D possibly matching TRBD1 (6 bases). The CDR3 is made up of 14 amino acids. The V end was cut by 5 bases, the J end by 8 bases, with 19 bases between. Germline V gene data show CDR1 as SGHRS and CDR2 as YFSETQ. The CDR3 DNA follows: TGCGCCAGCAGTACAGGGACGTTTTCGCGGGGCTACACCTTC. It translates to CASSTGTFSRGYTF.

The chain has TRBV4-2 and TRBJ2-7; tentatively, D is TRBD1 (6 bases). Trimming stripped 2 bases from V and 9 bases from J, with 32 bases between. This CDR3 has 19 residues. Germline values: CDR1 LGHNA, CDR2 YNFKEQ. CDR3 coding DNA: TGTGCCAGCAGCCAAAGGATGCAGGGGACACCCCGAGCCCCCGTGAGGCAGTACTTC. As protein: CASSQRMQGTPRAPVRQYF.

The rearrangement joins TRBV4-1 to TRBJ2-7, with D tentatively TRBD2 (5 bases). Germline V gives CDR1 MGHRA, CDR2 YSYEKL. V was cut by 4 bases and J by 1 base, with 14 bases left in between. The CDR3 has 15 amino acids. CDR3 sequence (DNA): TGCGCCAGCAGCCCCTTACTCGGGGAATCCTACGAGCAGTACTTC. This translates into CASSPLLGESYEQYF.

V and J are TRBV28 and TRBJ2-7; 9 nucleotides agree with TRBD2. The CDR3 runs to 16 residues. With V trimmed by 4 bases and J by 3 bases, 10 bases remained unmatched. Germline CDR1 is MDHEN and CDR2 is SYDVKM. This chain's CDR3 is CASSSAPGLAIYEQYF. The CDR3 DNA follows: TGTGCCAGCAGTTCGGCTCCGGGACTAGCAATCTACGAGCAGTACTTC.

The CDR3 is CASSIDGEGGNQPQHF. In DNA, the CDR3 is TGTGCCAGTAGTATAGATGGGGAGGGTGGCAATCAGCCCCAGCATTTT. This chain connects TRBV19 to TRBJ1-5; D gene unclear. This CDR3 region has 16 residues. Germline V lookup: CDR1 LNHDA, CDR2 SQIVND (reference sequence). V was pared by 0 bases and J by 2 bases, with 11 bases between.

The J gene is TRBJ2-1, the V gene TRBV4-1; the match to TRBD2 covers 7 bases. Germline V CDR1 and CDR2: MGHRA, YSYEKL. This CDR3 has 17 residues. With 0 bases clipped from V and 9 bases from J, the junction kept 14 bases outside the gene matches. The CDR3, as DNA: TGCGCCAGCAGCCAAGATAGCCCTAGCGGAGCCCGGGTTGAGCAGTTCTTC. Protein: CASSQDSPSGARVEQFF.

The chain has TRBV5-6 and TRBJ1-2; D possibly corresponds to TRBD1 (6 bases). With 4 bases removed from V and 7 bases from J, the gap between germline ends came to 11 bases. The CDR3 extends over 12 amino acids. Germline V gene sequence: CDR1 SGHDT, CDR2 YYEEEE. The CDR3 reads CASSLPQGGYTF. The DNA for the CDR3 is TGTGCCAGCAGCCTACCACAGGGTGGCTACACCTTC. Looking up the rest from reference TRBV5-6 and TRBJ1-2 gives the full variable domain: DAGVTQSPTHLIKTRGQQVTLRCSPKSGHDTVSWYQQALGQGPQFIFQYYEEEERQRGNFPDRFSGHQFPNYSSELNVNALLLGDSALYLCASSLPQGGYTFGSGTRLTVV.

V gene TRBV19 combines with J gene TRBJ1-4; 8 bases are shared with TRBD1. The CDR3 loop spans 14 amino acids. After removal of 5 bases from V and 7 bases from J, the junction contained 6 bases not matched to a gene. Germline CDR1 is LNHDA and CDR2 is SQIVND (reference sequence). The CDR3 nucleotides are TGTGCCAGTAGTCTACAGGGGGAGGGTGAAAAACTGTTTTTT. Its translation is CASSLQGEGEKLFF. The full variable domain, in which reference TRBV19 and TRBJ1-4 provide the parts outside the CDR3, is DGGITQSPKYLFRKEGQNVTLSCEQNLNHDAMYWYRQDPGQGLRLIYYSQIVNDFQKGDIAEGYSVSREKKESFPLTVTSAQKNPTAFYLCASSLQGEGEKLFFGSGTQLSVL.

This clone was counted once. This chain uses TRBV29-1 with TRBJ2-5; D may be TRBD2 (5 bases). Germline CDR1 is SQVTM and CDR2 is ANQGSEA. The V and J ends lost 7 bases and 5 bases respectively, with 11 bases between them. CDR3 size: 11 residues. The CDR3 DNA reads TGCAGCGCCCCCGGGGTGGAGACCCAGTACTTC. Amino acids: CSAPGVETQYF.

This clone has just one count. The chain uses TRBV13 and TRBJ2-3, with TRBD1 as a possible D gene (5 bases). The germline CDR1 and CDR2 sequences are PRHDT and FYEKMQ (reference sequence). Trimming shortened V by 5 bases and J by 2 bases, and 8 bases separated the two germline ends. The CDR3 spans 13 residues. The CDR3 DNA is TGTGCCAGCAGCCCGACAGCCACAGATACGCAGTATTTT. Residues: CASSPTATDTQYF.

This clone has just one count. This chain joins TRBV14 and TRBJ2-3, with 9 bases matching TRBD2. Germline-derived CDR1 and CDR2 are SGHDN and FVKESK. The trim removed 4 bases at V and 2 bases at J, leaving 7 bases unmatched. The CDR3 covers 16 residues. The CDR3, as DNA: TGTGCCAGCAGCCCCCGAGCGGGGGGACACACAGATACGCAGTATTTT. Its translation: CASSPRAGGHTDTQYF.

This chain connects TRBV15 to TRBJ2-2, with 11 bases identical to TRBD2. The CDR3 extends over 18 amino acids. CDR1 is LNHNV, CDR2 YYDKDF, per germline (reference sequence). J lost 6 bases, V lost 4 bases, and 13 bases had no gene match. CDR3 protein: CATSIQPPGLAVSGELFF. In DNA, the CDR3 is TGTGCCACCAGCATACAACCTCCGGGACTAGCGGTTTCCGGGGAGCTGTTTTTT.

V gene TRBV11-2 combines with J gene TRBJ2-1, with 10 bases that match TRBD2. Germline loops: CDR1 SGHAT, CDR2 FQNNGV. V lost 5 bases and J lost 8; bases outside the gene matches: 12. CDR3 length equals 16 residues. This chain's CDR3 is CASSLGGLAGEYEQFF. CDR3 DNA: TGTGCCAGCAGCCTGGGGGGGCTAGCGGGGGAGTATGAGCAGTTCTTC.

This chain uses TRBV27 with TRBJ1-1; TRBD1 matches at 7 bases. The J segment lost 3 bases and the V segment lost 7 bases, leaving 14 bases of the junction unmatched. This CDR3 has 16 amino acids. Germline CDR1 is MNHEY and CDR2 is SMNVEV (reference sequence). CDR3 region: CASTLAVKGAYTEAFF. In DNA, the CDR3 is TGTGCCAGCACCTTAGCGGTTAAGGGGGCCTACACTGAAGCTTTCTTT.